The present T cell receptor beta chain was sequenced within a study of CXCR3-negative and CXCR3-positive naive CD8 T cells. CD8+ T cell subsets were each sorted in triplicate, a few hundred thousand cells apiece. Naive CD8+ T cells were CD45RO-CCR7+CD27+CD95-. For this clonotype: Its antigen is unknown.

Study-level results: The TRBV-TRBJ usage of naive CXCR3-negative and CXCR3-positive cells was similar, but that of memory cells differed. The TRB CDR3s that CXCR3-positive naive cells carried were more hydrophobic than those of CXCR3-negative naive cells.

This CDR3 is built from 13 residues. Germline V lookup: CDR1 SNHLY, CDR2 FYNNEI. It was by 5' RACE with UMI labels that the TRB cDNA libraries were prepared. Using the 5' RACE reads, TCRdb records one entry per CDR3 protein without DNA. The table lists tens of thousands of distinct CDR3 sequences, with around 0.53% in the top ten. This chain uses TRBV2 with TRBJ1-1; without DNA, the TCRdb call of TRBD1 cannot be checked. The sequence was collected from a human donor in good health. Some clones in this sample may be carry-over from other donors' samples. The material sequenced was naive CXCR3+ CD8+ T cells from blood. The subset was: CD45RO-CCR7+CD27+CD95- naive CD8+ T cells expressing CXCR3 (TNR3+). The CDR3 sequence is CASRPDRGTEAFF.